Given below is one T cell receptor beta chain in context. The antigen it recognizes is unknown. No base qualities exist here, and no much larger clone lies one base off it. In Seattle, one collaborating source enrolled patients while the infection was active and tracked those patients longitudinally over the course of disease. Each collaborating institution followed its own protocols to collect whole blood in K2EDTA tubes. For TCRbeta analysis, collaborators shipped samples in one of three forms: frozen whole blood, isolated PBMCs, or DNA extracted from either of those sample types. The data were obtained in a study of blood T cell repertoires in COVID-19 (dated by TCRdb to the early 2020s). Turning to the overall study: The collaborator samples originated in the United States, Italy and Spain and spanned the acute and convalescent phases of COVID-19. Samples were obtained from the ongoing ImmuneRACE study (first 160 participants) and from 1,254 subjects provided by 6 global collaborators. Where HLA class I and class II types were available, the types were taken from metadata supplied by the sample provider, not from assay-based typing. The prospective study material was composed of cDNA or gDNA derived from T cells, B-cell-depleted T cells, or PBMCs. The repertoires were released in a freely available public database intended as a resource for research on the immune response to SARS-CoV-2. Subjects who had been exposed to COVID-19, were actively infected with it, or had recovered from it provided the deeply sampled blood TCRbeta repertoires that made up the dataset. Nearly every sample came with metadata listing a de-identified subject ID, COVID-19 status, age in years and sex. The study at large found these results: Clinical and demographic metadata were provided uncurated, with the amount varying by source and participant.

The immunoSEQ Assay, a bias-controlled multiplex PCR, was used to amplify TCRbeta CDR3 regions from genomic DNA. Per the authors' processing: The number of nucleated cells in each sample was estimated from the amplification of reference gene primers within the assay. To quantify the absolute abundance of each unique TCRbeta CDR3 rearrangement, sequence reads were collapsed and filtered. Productive Simpson clonality was computed per sample as the square root of Simpson's diversity index over productive rearrangements. TCRdb provides this immuneACCESS table in a form limited to in-frame rearrangements. Some clones are lacking; in checked studies, under half of them reflect an unresolved V gene, and why the rest are absent is not known. The V and J calls and clone size are taken from that table; D and trimming were inferred from the DNA. The sample includes some 90,000 clones, with roughly 87% observed a single time. About a sixth of the sample is held by the ten biggest clonotypes.

The sample was peripheral blood. This clonotype was sampled from a woman aged 55-70 years with COVID-19, enrolled during active disease.

For the CDR3, the sequence is CASSPGGGRTQYF. At the DNA level, the sequence is TGTGCCAGCAGCCCGGGCGGGGGGAGGACGCAGTATTTT. The chain is assembled from TRBV3-1 (or the pseudogene TRBV3-2) and TRBJ2-3; 8 bases in between match TRBD2. In the germline V gene (reference sequence), CDR1 corresponds to LGHDT and CDR2 to YNNKEL. CDR3 length: 13 amino acids, cysteine to phenylalanine. Only CDR3 DNA remains: 39 bases, in frame from the first base. Germline trimming: 4 bases from V, 9 bases from J; junction bases outside gene matches: 6.